This T cell receptor beta chain is from a study of blood T cells in healthy people across ages (dated by TCRdb to the mid-2010s). A note on the overall study: In model experiments, template switching captured roughly one uniquely barcoded TCR beta cDNA molecule for every two T cells. The study measured age-related changes in TCR beta repertoire diversity using deep sequencing normalized with unique cDNA molecular identifiers. Donors were grouped into four age groups: young (average 16 years), middle-aged (less than 40), aged (approximately 58) and long-lived (over 80). For two donors (one aged 18 to 29 and one aged 80 or older), the study analyzed two additional independent replicas of 1 million unique cDNA reads from the same blood draw. Paper-wide results and their limitations: Compared with the aged group, more naive CD4+ T cells, fewer expanded clones and increased TCR diversity were shown by the long-lived group, suggesting age selection. Bulk unsorted PBMC profiling prevented conclusive comparison of naive and antigen-experienced compartments. A strong correlation was found between observed TCR beta diversity and the percentage of naive T cells measured by flow cytometry. As age increased, observed TCR beta diversity per million T cells dropped in a roughly linear way, and a significant reduction was already evident by age around 41. Donor CMV infection status was unknown, potentially confounding age-related changes in expanded clonotypes. Total diversity estimates from one million sequenced T cells were considered lower bounds and underestimates.

As regards this clonotype: The antigen it binds to is not known. The sample holds no much larger clone one base away, and base qualities are not on file.

V ends up 7 bases short and J 5 bases short, with an unmatched junction base count of 18. CDR1 and CDR2 were assigned from the germline V gene as MNHNS and SASEGT. The CDR3 runs 17 residues from the cysteine to the phenylalanine. The entry retains the CDR3 DNA only, 51 bases that are in frame from base 1. Donors were approximately 42 systemically healthy Caucasian individuals from Russia aged about 6 to 100 years. Each donor gave ten milliliters of peripheral blood, collected into EDTA-treated Vacutainer tubes. Ficoll-Paque density-gradient centrifugation was used to isolate PBMCs, with at least 7 million obtained per sample. Trizol reagent was used to extract total RNA from the PBMCs, yielding at least 6 micrograms per sample. For every donor, flow cytometry on a PBMC aliquot measured the percentage of naive CD45RAhigh/CD27high T cells. Libraries were constructed by 5' RACE. These reads were obtained on an Illumina HiSeq 2500. A second PCR of about 7 to 12 cycles was run with a J-beta primer mix and a sample-barcoded 5' primer. A template-switch 5' adaptor carrying 12 random nucleotides introduced a unique molecular identifier onto each TCR beta cDNA molecule. At least 3 million CDR3-containing paired-end reads were obtained from each sample. First-strand cDNA synthesis was performed from all RNA using the Mint cDNA synthesis kit, with priming by a TRBC-specific oligonucleotide. After uracil-DNA glycosylase treatment, a first 18-cycle PCR used universal primers M1SS and BC2_uni_R on all cDNA. Per the authors' processing: Normalization of each sample was performed by random selection of 1 million high-quality reads, each carrying a distinct molecular identifier. Reads sharing molecular identifiers were discarded rather than binned into consensus sequences. CDR3 identification, clonotype clustering and error correction used MiTCR with a Q25 quality threshold and the strictest error-elimination algorithm. A nonparametric unseen species model with Euler transformation was used to estimate a lower bound on total TCR beta diversity. The public reads were run again by TCRdb, first through fastp at Q25 and then through MiXCR, and only productive beta chains were kept. Rows matching on CDR3 protein sequence are summarized as one entry with the most common DNA and genes. The V and J calls were not made by the authors but by TCRdb's processing. For this sample there are roughly 500,000 distinct CDR3 sequences; about 24% appear just once. 8.7% of the sample rests with the top ten.

The sample also formed part of further work on T cells of mothers and their children. From the second report: Nine systemically healthy Caucasian individuals served as donors, namely three mothers together with their six children. cDNA synthesis used all of the extracted RNA, with approximately 1.6 ug of RNA in each 15 ul reaction. In the second PCR, the M1S primer introduced both the sample barcodes and 2-4 random nucleotides. Each mother yielded over 9 million TCR beta CDR3 reads and each child 2.5 million to 3.5 million reads. Thymic selection similarly shapes TCR recombination output in related and unrelated pairs, with minor effect from inherited differences. Related mother-child pairs always showed normalized repertoire overlap that was slightly higher than in unrelated mother-child pairs, though the difference was never significant. No persistent microchimeric T cell clones were found, with a detection sensitivity of approximately 110 clones per million clonotypes. Deep NGS was used in the study to compare the TCR beta repertoires of mothers and children and to look for features that separate related mother-child pairs from unrelated individuals. On average, the children were approximately 12 +/- 4 years old, while the mothers were 40 +/- 4 years old. Libraries were sequenced on Illumina HiSeq 2000 with 100+100 nt paired-end reads after adapter ligation with NEBNext reagents. To avoid cross-contamination, the mother libraries and the child libraries were prepared a month apart and sequenced in separate runs. For each donor, between about 500,000 and 2,200,000 distinct TCR beta clonotypes were identified. Naive TCR beta clonotypes were estimated from low-frequency clonotypes matched to each donor's FACS-determined naive share, without sorting.

The rearrangement joined TRBV6-1 to TRBJ2-5; 8 bases in the middle match TRBD2. The receptor was derived from a boy between 10 and 17 years old in good health. The sample was blood. The CDR3 protein: CASTQGAGGTLGETQYF. The nucleotide sequence reads TGTGCCAGCACCCAAGGGGCGGGAGGAACTCTTGGGGAGACCCAGTACTTC.